The sample holds one count of the clone carrying this TCR beta chain. This entry belongs to a study of blood T cell repertoires in COVID-19. Study background: Samples of COVID-19 (acute and convalescent) were obtained from the United States, Italy and Spain. PBMCs, B-cell-depleted T cells, or T cells were the source of the cDNA or gDNA that made up the material.

Clones were read by immunoSEQ multiplex PCR, and TCRdb kept only the in-frame ones, dropping some. The top ten hold roughly 11% of the sample, which has tens of thousands of clones, around four fifths seen once. Trimming removed 3 bases at V and 7 bases at J, with 11 bases between. Germline loops: CDR1 SGHKS, CDR2 YYEKEE (reference sequence). The CDR3 extends over 12 amino acids. The receptor was derived from a human donor in a cohort sampled during active COVID-19. Sequencing was done on a sample of peripheral blood. This chain uses TRBV5-5 with TRBJ2-7; no clear D gene. The DNA for the CDR3 is TGTGCCAGCAGCTCCCAGGCTTGGGAGCAGTACTTC. This sequence encodes CASSSQAWEQYF.